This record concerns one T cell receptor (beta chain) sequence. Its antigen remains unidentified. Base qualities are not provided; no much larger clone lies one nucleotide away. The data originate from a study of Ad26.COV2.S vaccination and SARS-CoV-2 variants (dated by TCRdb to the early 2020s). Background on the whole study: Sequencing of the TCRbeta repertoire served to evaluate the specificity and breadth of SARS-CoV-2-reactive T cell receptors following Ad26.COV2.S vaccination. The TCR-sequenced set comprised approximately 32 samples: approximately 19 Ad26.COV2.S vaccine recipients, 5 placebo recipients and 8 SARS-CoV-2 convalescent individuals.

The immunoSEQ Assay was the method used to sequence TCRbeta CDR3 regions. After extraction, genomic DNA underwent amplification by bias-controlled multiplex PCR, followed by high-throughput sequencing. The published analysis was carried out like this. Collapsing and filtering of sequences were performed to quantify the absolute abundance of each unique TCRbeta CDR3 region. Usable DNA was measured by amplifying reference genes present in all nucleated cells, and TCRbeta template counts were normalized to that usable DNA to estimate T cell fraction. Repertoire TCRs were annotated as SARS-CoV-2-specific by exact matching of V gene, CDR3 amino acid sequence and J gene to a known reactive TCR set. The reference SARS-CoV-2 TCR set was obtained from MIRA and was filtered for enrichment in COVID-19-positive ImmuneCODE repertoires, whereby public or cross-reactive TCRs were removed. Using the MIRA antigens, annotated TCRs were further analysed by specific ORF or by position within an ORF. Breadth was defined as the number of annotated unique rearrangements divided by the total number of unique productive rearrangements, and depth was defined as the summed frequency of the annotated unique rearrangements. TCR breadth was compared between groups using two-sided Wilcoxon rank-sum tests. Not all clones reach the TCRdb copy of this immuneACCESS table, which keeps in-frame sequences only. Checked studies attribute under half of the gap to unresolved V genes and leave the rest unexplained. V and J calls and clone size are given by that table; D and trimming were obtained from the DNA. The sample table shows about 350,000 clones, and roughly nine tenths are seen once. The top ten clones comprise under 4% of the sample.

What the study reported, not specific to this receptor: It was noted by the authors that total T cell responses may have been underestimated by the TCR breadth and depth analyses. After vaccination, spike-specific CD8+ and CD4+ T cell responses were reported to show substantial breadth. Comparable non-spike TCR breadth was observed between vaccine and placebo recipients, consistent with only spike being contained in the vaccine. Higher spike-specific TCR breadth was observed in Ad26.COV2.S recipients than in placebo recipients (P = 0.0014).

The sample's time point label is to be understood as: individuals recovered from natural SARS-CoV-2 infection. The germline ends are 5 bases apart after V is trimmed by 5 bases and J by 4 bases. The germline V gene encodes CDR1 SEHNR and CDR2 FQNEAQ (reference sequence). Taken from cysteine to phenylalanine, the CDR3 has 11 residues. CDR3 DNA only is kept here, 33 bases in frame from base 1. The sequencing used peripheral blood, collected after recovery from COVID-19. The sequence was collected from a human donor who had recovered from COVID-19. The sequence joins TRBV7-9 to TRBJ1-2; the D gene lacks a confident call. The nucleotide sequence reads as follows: TGTGCCAGCAGCCAGACCTATGGCTACACCTTC. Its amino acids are CASSQTYGYTF.